This TCR beta chain was sequenced during a study of blood T cells in healthy people across ages (dated by TCRdb to between 2014 and 2017). Regarding the research as a whole: In model experiments, roughly one uniquely barcoded TCR beta cDNA molecule per two T cells was captured by template switching. To track age-related changes in TCR beta repertoire diversity, the study relied on deep sequencing normalized with unique cDNA molecular identifiers. Four age groups were formed from the donors: young (average approximately 16 years), middle-aged (approximately 39), aged (approximately 60) and long-lived (approximately 78). Donors of different ages were randomly distributed across sequencing lanes to avoid experimental bias. Two additional independent replicas of 1 million unique cDNA reads from the same blood draw were analyzed for two donors (one aged 18 to 30 and one aged 80 or older).

Paper-wide results and their limitations: The CMV infection status of donors was not known, potentially confounding age-related changes in expanded clonotypes. Total diversity estimates from one million sequenced T cells were considered lower bounds and underestimates. Observed TCR beta diversity correlated strongly with the percentage of naive T cells measured by flow cytometry. Compared with the aged group, the long-lived group had more naive CD4+ T cells, fewer expanded clones and increased TCR diversity, suggesting age selection. Conclusive comparison of naive and antigen-experienced compartments was prevented by the profiling of bulk unsorted PBMCs. As age increased, observed TCR beta diversity per million T cells dropped in a roughly linear way, and a significant reduction was already evident by age about 40.

This clonotype appeared a few times. The specificity of this receptor is unknown. No qualities accompany the bases; no much larger clone lies one base away. The CDR3 has 16 amino acids, counting the end cysteine and phenylalanine. Solely the CDR3 DNA is kept, with 48 bases framed from the first base. V was cut back by 3 bases and J by 0 bases, leaving a gap of 9 bases between them. CDR1 and CDR2, looked up from the germline V gene, are SGHTA and FQGTGA. Donors were a few dozen systemically healthy Caucasian individuals from Russia aged 6 to 90 years. About 9.1 milliliters of peripheral blood were collected from each donor into EDTA-treated Vacutainer tubes. PBMCs were isolated by Ficoll-Paque density-gradient centrifugation, with at least 6 million obtained per sample. Total RNA was extracted from PBMCs with Trizol reagent, with at least 6 micrograms obtained per sample. For every donor, flow cytometry on a PBMC aliquot measured the percentage of naive CD45RAhigh/CD27high T cells.

The receptor library was made with 5' RACE. The second PCR ran for roughly 7 to 11 cycles and used a J-beta primer mix along with a sample-barcoded 5' primer. Each TCR beta cDNA molecule received a unique molecular identifier from a template-switch 5' adaptor carrying 12 random nucleotides. Each sample yielded at least 2.5 million CDR3-containing paired-end reads. The Mint cDNA synthesis kit, primed by a TRBC-specific oligonucleotide, was used to synthesize first-strand cDNA from all RNA. All cDNA was treated with uracil-DNA glycosylase and then went through a first 18-cycle PCR with the universal primers M1SS and BC2_uni_R. As for the original processing: For normalization, 1 million high-quality reads were randomly selected from each sample, with every read carrying a distinct molecular identifier. Reads with shared molecular identifiers were discarded instead of being binned into consensus sequences. CDR3 identification, clonotype clustering and error correction used MiTCR with a Q25 quality threshold and the strictest error-elimination algorithm. A nonparametric unseen species model with Euler transformation was used to estimate a lower bound on total TCR beta diversity. TCRdb took the public reads, trimmed them with fastp at Q25, ran MiXCR for clone calling and kept in-frame beta chains. CDR3 protein duplicates are merged, each entry listing the most common genes and DNA. The V and J calls follow TCRdb's processing rather than the paper's. For this sample there are fewer than 2,000,000 distinct CDR3 sequences; 39% appear just once. The leading ten clones occupy roughly 23% of the sample.

What was sequenced was blood. This receptor was taken from a human donor in good health. The chain is encoded by TRBV7-3 joined to TRBJ2-6, with the D gene not confidently named. The CDR3 loop reads CASSFYARSGANVLTF. The base sequence is TGTGCCAGCAGCTTCTACGCCCGCTCTGGGGCCAACGTCCTGACTTTC.